The 28 T cell receptor beta chains below all came from one sample that was sequenced in a study of blood T cell repertoires in COVID-19. Assay: immunoSEQ multiplex PCR; the TCRdb copy retains only in-frame clones and omits some. The table shows roughly 170,000 clones, with 85% to 90% occurring only once. Input material: peripheral blood. All receptors derive from a man aged 35 to 55 with active or convalescent COVID-19.

The chain uses TRBV19 and TRBJ1-4; no reliable D call. The CDR3 runs to 17 residues. Trimming shortened V by 5 bases and J by 2 bases, and 18 bases separated the two germline ends. Germline values: CDR1 LNHDA, CDR2 SQIVND (reference sequence). CDR3 DNA sequence: TGTGCCAGTAGTCCCTCTCGAGGGAGGTGGACTAATGAAAAACTGTTTTTT. It specifies CASSPSRGRWTNEKLFF.

This sequence joins TRBV15 and TRBJ1-2, with D possibly matching TRBD1 (5 bases). This CDR3 comprises 14 residues. V lost 6 bases to trimming and J lost 2 bases, with 13 bases between them. From germline, CDR1 is LNHNV and CDR2 YYDKDF (reference sequence). CDR3 amino acids: CATSALTENYGYTF. As DNA, the CDR3 is TGTGCCACCAGTGCCCTGACAGAAAACTATGGCTACACCTTC.

This clone was seen a handful of times. The genes are TRBV27 and TRBJ1-1; 8 positions match TRBD1. V was clipped by 6 bases and J by 3 bases; unmatched bases: 3. CDR1 is MNHEY, CDR2 SMNVEV, per germline (reference sequence). The CDR3 consists of 13 residues. CDR3 nucleotides: TGTGCCAGCAGGAAACAGGGGGACACTGAAGCTTTCTTT. Translating it yields CASRKQGDTEAFF.

V and J are TRBV4-1 and TRBJ1-1; D not certain. The CDR3 has 16 residues. Between the trimmed V and J ends, which lost 4 bases and 1 base, there was a span of 16 bases. Germline V gene lookup returns CDR1 MGHRA and CDR2 YSYEKL. The DNA of the CDR3 is TGCGCCAGCAGCCCTCCACTCTGGAGGGAGAACACTGAAGCTTTCTTT. Amino acids: CASSPPLWRENTEAFF.

The V and J genes are TRBV19 and TRBJ2-7; 8 nucleotides line up with TRBD2. Germline V gene sequence: CDR1 LNHDA, CDR2 SQIVND (reference sequence). V shed 4 bases and J 4 bases; nucleotides not matched to a gene: 3. This CDR3 region has 13 residues. The CDR3 region is CASSTGGGYEQYF. The CDR3 DNA follows: TGTGCCAGTAGTACCGGGGGGGGGTACGAGCAGTACTTC.

The chain carries TRBV10-3 and TRBJ2-1, with 8 bases fitting TRBD1. The CDR3 is 13 amino acids. After removal of 3 bases from V and 10 bases from J, the junction contained 5 bases not matched to a gene. Germline V CDR1 and CDR2: ENHRY, SYGVKD. The CDR3 loop is CAISDGQGQEQFF. The CDR3 DNA sequence: TGTGCCATCAGTGACGGACAGGGTCAGGAGCAGTTCTTC.

With regard to this clone: Other DNA sequences of this sample code for an identical CDR3. The chain employs TRBV24-1 and TRBJ2-2; no definite D call. The germline V gene has CDR1 KGHDR and CDR2 SFDVKD. Trimming left V 1 base short and J 3 bases short, with 8 bases between. This CDR3 spans 15 amino acids. CDR3 nucleotides: TGTGCCACCAGTGATTTAAACTCCTACACCGGGGAGCTGTTTTTT. Encoded protein: CATSDLNSYTGELFF.

This chain uses TRBV5-5 with TRBJ2-7; 8 nucleotides match TRBD2. V lost 1 base, J lost 5 bases, and 11 bases stayed unmatched. The CDR3 has 16 amino acids. CDR1 and CDR2 from the germline V gene are SGHKS and YYEKEE (reference sequence). The CDR3 region is CASSLSNGGAWDEQYF. DNA of the CDR3: TGTGCCAGCAGCTTGTCTAACGGGGGGGCCTGGGACGAGCAGTACTTC.

This chain links TRBV4-1 with TRBJ1-1; D perhaps matches TRBD1 (5 bases). The CDR3 is 15 residues long. Germline CDR1 is MGHRA and CDR2 is YSYEKL. V lost 4 bases and J 3 bases, leaving 15 bases between the germline ends. The CDR3 nucleotides are TGCGCCAGCAGCCTCATCTCGACAGTCTACACTGAAGCTTTCTTT. Its translation is CASSLISTVYTEAFF.

This clone was seen a few times. The CDR3 sequence: CASGRDRGNQPQHF. The CDR3 DNA reads as TGTGCCAGCGGCCGGGACAGGGGCAATCAGCCCCAGCATTTT. The chain couples TRBV2 to TRBJ1-5; 9 bases line up with TRBD1. Trimming cost V 8 bases and J 2 bases; bases outside gene matches: 4. Looked up from germline, CDR1 is SNHLY and CDR2 is FYNNEI. The CDR3 covers 14 residues.

The chain has TRBV11-3 and TRBJ2-5; 9 nucleotides align to TRBD2. The V gene end was trimmed by 6 bases and the J gene end by 4 bases; junction bases not matched to a gene: 9. The V gene's germline CDR1 is SGHNT and CDR2 YENEEA. The CDR3 totals 15 residues. Here the CDR3 reads CASSSRRGGSETQYF. In DNA, the CDR3 is TGTGCCAGCAGTTCGAGGCGGGGGGGCTCAGAGACCCAGTACTTC.

The V call is TRBV5-6, the J call TRBJ2-5, with unresolved D. The germline V gene encodes CDR1 SGHDT and CDR2 YYEEEE. Trimming took 4 bases from V and 4 from J, leaving 11 bases between them. The CDR3 has 13 amino acids. The CDR3 bases are TGTGCCAGCAGCCTTAGACCGGGAGAGACCCAGTACTTC. This codes for CASSLRPGETQYF.

The V and J genes are TRBV29-1 and TRBJ1-2; D perhaps matches TRBD1 (6 bases). Deletions cut 6 bases from V and 7 bases from J, with 12 bases between. CDR1 is SQVTM and CDR2 is ANQGSEA in the germline V gene. The CDR3 totals 11 residues. The CDR3 DNA follows: TGCAGCGTAGGGGGATACGGTGGCTACACCTTC. Protein: CSVGGYGGYTF.

Of note for this clone: This sample includes further DNA sequences coding for the same CDR3. V and J are TRBV2 and TRBJ1-5; D remains ambiguous. Between the trimmed V and J ends, which lost 3 bases and 2 bases, there was a span of 8 bases. The CDR3 length is 14 residues. Germline CDR1 reads SNHLY; CDR2 reads FYNNEI. This chain's CDR3 is CASSDRTGNQPQHF. The CDR3 region has the DNA TGTGCCAGCAGTGACAGAACCGGCAATCAGCCCCAGCATTTT. Together with reference TRBV2 and TRBJ1-5, the CDR3 gives the full variable domain: EPEVTQTPSHQVTQMGQEVILRCVPISNHLYFYWYRQILGQKVEFLVSFYNNEISEKSEIFDDQFSVERPDGSNFTLKIRSTKLEDSAMYFCASSDRTGNQPQHFGDGTRLSIL.

The rearrangement uses TRBV2 and TRBJ1-1, with 11 bases fitting TRBD1. CDR1 and CDR2 (germline): SNHLY, FYNNEI. The length of the CDR3 is 15 residues. The junction had 7 bases not matched to a gene; V was cut back by 6 bases and J by 4 bases. The CDR3 loop reads CASSEYGTGGTEAFF. The DNA for the CDR3 is TGTGCCAGCAGCGAATACGGGACAGGGGGCACTGAAGCTTTCTTT.

This sequence joins TRBV25-1 and TRBJ1-6; 9 nucleotides agree with TRBD1. The CDR3 runs to 16 residues. V dropped 1 base and J dropped 8; count of bases not matched to a gene: 6. Germline CDR1 MGHDK, CDR2 SYGVNS. The CDR3 sequence: CASSEFGDRAYSPLHF. The CDR3 nucleotides are TGTGCCAGCAGTGAATTCGGGGACAGGGCCTATTCACCCCTCCACTTT.

This sequence joins TRBV12-3 or TRBV12-4 and TRBJ1-1; D gene ambiguous. The germline V and J ends were trimmed by 4 bases and 0 bases, with 6 bases remaining between them. The CDR3 covers 13 residues. CDR3: CASSSEVNTEAFF. CDR3 in DNA: TGTGCCAGCAGTTCCGAGGTGAACACTGAAGCTTTCTTT.

In its sample, this clone was seen once. The V and J genes are TRBV5-1 and TRBJ2-2; 7 bases align to TRBD1. The CDR3 consists of 14 residues. J lost 5 bases, V lost 0 bases, and 1 base had no gene match. Germline V gives CDR1 SGHRS, CDR2 YFSETQ. The CDR3 here is CASSLDRGTGELFF. As DNA, the CDR3 is TGCGCCAGCAGCTTGGACAGGGGTACCGGGGAGCTGTTTTTT. Variable domain in full (rest from reference TRBV5-1 and TRBJ2-2): KAGVTQTPRYLIKTRGQQVTLSCSPISGHRSVSWYQQTPGQGLQFLFEYFSETQRNKGNFPGRFSGRQFSNSRSEMNVSTLELGDSALYLCASSLDRGTGELFFGEGSRLTVL.

The chain joins TRBV10-2 to TRBJ2-3; a possible D gene is TRBD2 (5 bases). Germline values: CDR1 WSHSY, CDR2 SAAADI. The V gene lost 4 bases and the J gene lost 3 bases, with 5 bases spanning the gap. This CDR3 is built from 12 residues. The CDR3 DNA is TGCGCCAGCAGTGGGACTACAGATACGCAGTATTTT. It encodes CASSGTTDTQYF.

This clone was counted between two and nine times. The chain carries TRBV6-2 or TRBV6-3 and TRBJ1-5; D is uncertain. V lost 4 bases, J lost 6 bases, and 10 bases lay in between. Per the germline V gene, CDR1 is MNHEY and CDR2 is SVGEGT. CDR3 length: 13 residues. CDR3 residues: CASSFVPGQPQHF. CDR3 coding DNA: TGTGCCAGCAGTTTCGTTCCGGGTCAGCCCCAGCATTTT.

Worth noting for this clone: The junction does not match germline at one end; this may be a read error. The chain combines TRBV11-3 with TRBJ1-2, with TRBD1 identical over 7 bases. CDR1 SGHNT and CDR2 YENEEA come from the germline V gene. The CDR3 is made up of 14 amino acids. The CDR3 sequence is CASSSPPGTVKLSF. The CDR3 DNA follows: TGTGCCAGCAGCTCCCCACCGGGGACAGTCAAATTATCCTTC.

V usage is TRBV4-3 and J usage is TRBJ2-1; D may be TRBD1 (5 bases). V was clipped by 4 bases and J by 6 bases, with 13 bases between them. The CDR3 is 14 amino acids. The V gene's germline CDR1 is LGHNA and CDR2 YSLEER. The CDR3 is CASSPPDSSNEQFF. CDR3 DNA sequence: TGCGCCAGCAGCCCGCCTGACAGTTCCAATGAGCAGTTCTTC.

This chain connects TRBV12-3 or TRBV12-4 to TRBJ2-7; D remains unclear. The length of the CDR3 is 12 residues. V lost 6 bases, J lost 1 base, and 7 bases lay in between. CDR3 region: CASRRQSYEQYF. CDR3 DNA sequence: TGTGCCAGCAGAAGACAATCCTACGAGCAGTACTTC.

Points on this clone: Other DNA sequences in the sample encode the same CDR3. V and J are TRBV4-3 and TRBJ1-1, with 11 bases fitting TRBD1. CDR1 and CDR2 (germline): LGHNA, YSLEER. V was pared by 4 bases and J by 5 bases, with 3 bases of the junction left unmatched. The CDR3 has 14 amino acids. The CDR3 DNA reads TGCGCCAGCAGCCCGGGACAGGGGGATACTGAAGCTTTCTTT. Translation gives CASSPGQGDTEAFF.

The chain carries TRBV14 and TRBJ1-2, with D maybe TRBD1 (5 bases). V lost 2 bases and J lost 4, with 17 bases in between. Germline assignment: CDR1 SGHDN and CDR2 FVKESK. This CDR3 spans 16 amino acids. This CDR3 is CASSQSLTGGTYGYTF. The CDR3 DNA sequence: TGTGCCAGCAGCCAAAGCCTCACGGGGGGGACCTATGGCTACACCTTC.

The sample holds one count of this clone. The chain recombines TRBV11-3 with TRBJ1-3; perhaps TRBD1 as D (5 bases). In germline, CDR1 is SGHNT, CDR2 YENEEA. The V end lost 5 bases, the J end lost 0 bases, and 14 bases lay between the germline ends. The CDR3 runs to 16 residues. The DNA of the CDR3 is TGTGCCAGCAGCGGCAGGGTTGGGGACTCTGGAAACACCATATATTTT. It encodes CASSGRVGDSGNTIYF.

This clone has only a few counts. The chain recombines TRBV4-2 with TRBJ2-7; D not certain. The CDR3 loop spans 12 amino acids. V shed 0 bases and J shed 5 bases, with 5 bases lying between them. Germline V gene sequence: CDR1 LGHNA, CDR2 YNFKEQ. The CDR3 loop is CASSQDLHEQYF. The CDR3 bases are TGTGCCAGCAGCCAAGACCTCCACGAGCAGTACTTC.

The sample holds one count of this clone. V and J are TRBV29-1 and TRBJ1-2; perhaps TRBD1 as D (5 bases). The CDR3 extends over 14 amino acids. Germline V lookup: CDR1 SQVTM, CDR2 ANQGSEA. V was pared by 1 base and J by 5 bases, with 14 bases between. The CDR3 loop reads CSVEVTGSGYGYTF. The CDR3, as DNA: TGCAGCGTTGAAGTTACAGGATCCGGGTATGGCTACACCTTC.